This T cell receptor beta chain was found in a study of blood T cell repertoires in COVID-19. Across the study: PBMCs, B-cell-depleted T cells, or T cells were the source of the cDNA or gDNA that made up the material.

Participants came from some 26 US areas, aged about 18 to 95 years. Cohort assignment relied on participant-reported clinical history. Germline V gives CDR1 SGHAT, CDR2 FQNNGV. CDR3 length equals 15 residues. Trimming took 2 bases from V and 4 from J; bases not matched to a gene: 7. Sequencing was performed with immunoSEQ multiplex PCR; in TCRdb, only in-frame clones are kept and a portion is missing. The sample carries about 400,000 clones, approximately 91% recorded once. This clonotype was obtained from a woman in her thirties or forties with acute COVID-19. The sample was PBMCs or T cells enriched from blood (not recorded which). The V gene is TRBV11-2, the J gene TRBJ2-7, with 8 bases identical to TRBD2. The CDR3 DNA sequence: TGTGCCAGCAGCTTATACGGGGGGGTTTGGTACGAGCAGTACTTC. Amino acids: CASSLYGGVWYEQYF.